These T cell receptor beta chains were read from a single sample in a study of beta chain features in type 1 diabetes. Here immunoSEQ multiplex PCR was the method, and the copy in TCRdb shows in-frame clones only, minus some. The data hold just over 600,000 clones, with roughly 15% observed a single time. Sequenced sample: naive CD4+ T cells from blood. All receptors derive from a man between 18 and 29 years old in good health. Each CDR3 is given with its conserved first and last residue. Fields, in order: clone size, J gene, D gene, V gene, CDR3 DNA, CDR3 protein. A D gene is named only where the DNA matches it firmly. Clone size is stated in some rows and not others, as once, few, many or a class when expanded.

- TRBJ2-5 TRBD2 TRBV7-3 TGTGCCAGCAGCTTAAGTATATCAGCGGGGGAAGAGACCCAGTACTTC CASSLSISAGEETQYF
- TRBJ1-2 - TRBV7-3 TGTGCCAGCAGCTTAAGTGGGGGCTATGGCTACACCTTC CASSLSGGYGYTF
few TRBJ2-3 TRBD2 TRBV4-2 TGTGCCAGCAGGCTAACCGGGACTAGCGGGACAGATACGCAGTATTTT CASRLTGTSGTDTQYF
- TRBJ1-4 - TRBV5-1 TGCGCCAGCAGCTTGGATAGCGCCTCGGTAGTACTGTTTTTT CASSLDSASVVLFF
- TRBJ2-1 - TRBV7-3 TGTGCCAGCAGCCTCAAGGTCGAGTGGGACACCAATGAGCAGTTCTTC CASSLKVEWDTNEQFF
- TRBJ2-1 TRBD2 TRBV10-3 TGTGCCACCGAGGATTCTGGGAGGGTGCAGTTCTTC CATEDSGRVQFF
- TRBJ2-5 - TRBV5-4 TGTGCCAGCAGCTTGGGACGGGCCCAAGAGACCCAGTACTTC CASSLGRAQETQYF
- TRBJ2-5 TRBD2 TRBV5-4 TGTGCCAGCAGCTTCGGGGGGAACAAGGAGACCCAGTACTTC CASSFGGNKETQYF
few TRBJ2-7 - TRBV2 TGTGCCAGCAGTACAATCGTCGAGCAGTACTTC CASSTIVEQYF
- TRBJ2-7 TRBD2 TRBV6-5 TGTGCCAGCAGTTCTGGATCTAGCGGGGGCTACGAGCAGTACTTC CASSSGSSGGYEQYF
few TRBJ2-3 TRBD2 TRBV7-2 TGTGCCAGCAGCTTAGGGCTAGCGGGGAGCACAGATACGCAGTATTTT CASSLGLAGSTDTQYF
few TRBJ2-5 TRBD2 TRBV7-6 TGTGCCAGCAGCGCAGCGGGGGTAGCGGGAGTGGAGACCCAGTACTTC CASSAAGVAGVETQYF
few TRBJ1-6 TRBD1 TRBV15 TGTGCCACCAGCAGAGATCCGGGACAGGGTTTCTCACCCCTCCACTTT CATSRDPGQGFSPLHF
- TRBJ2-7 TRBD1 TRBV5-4 TGTGCCAGCAACCGACAGGGAGCCGAGCAGTACTTC CASNRQGAEQYF
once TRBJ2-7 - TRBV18 TGTGCCAGCTCCCCCTCGTTAGGGAACGAGCAGTACTTC CASSPSLGNEQYF
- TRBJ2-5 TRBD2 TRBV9 TGTGCCAGCAGCGTAGCGGGTGGAGCGGGAGGTCGGGAGACCCAGTACTTC CASSVAGGAGGRETQYF
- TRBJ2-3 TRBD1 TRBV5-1 TGCGCCAGCAGCTTAGGACAGGTTTTCGATACGCAGTATTTT CASSLGQVFDTQYF
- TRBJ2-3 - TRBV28 TGTGCCAGCAGTTTAGCGGCCACAGATACGCAGTATTTT CASSLAATDTQYF
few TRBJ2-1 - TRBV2 TGTGCCAGCAGGGGGAATGAGCAGTTCTTC CASRGNEQFF
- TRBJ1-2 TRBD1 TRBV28 TGTGCCAGCTTTCCACGGGACAGGGACACTAGCGGCTACACCTTC CASFPRDRDTSGYTF
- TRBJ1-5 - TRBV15 TGTGCCACCAGCAGGAGGGACAATCAGCCCCAGCATTTT CATSRRDNQPQHF
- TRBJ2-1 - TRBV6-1 TGTGCCAGCAAGAGGAACAATGAGCAGTTCTTC CASKRNNEQFF
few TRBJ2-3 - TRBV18 TGTGCCAGCTCACAAAGTGGAATAGCGGGCACAGATACGCAGTATTTT CASSQSGIAGTDTQYF
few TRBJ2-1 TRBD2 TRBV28 TGTGCCAGCAGTTCTAGCGGGGGTCTCTCCTACAATGAGCAGTTCTTC CASSSSGGLSYNEQFF
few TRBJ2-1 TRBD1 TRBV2 TGTGCCAGCAGTGAAGACAACAGGGGGGCCTACAATGAGCAGTTCTTC CASSEDNRGAYNEQFF
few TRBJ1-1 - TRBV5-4 TGTGCCAGCAGCCGATTAAACAGGGAAGGGGCTGAAGCTTTCTTT CASSRLNREGAEAFF
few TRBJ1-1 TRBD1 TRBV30 TGTGCCTGGAGGTTGACAGGGGTTAGGACTGAAGCTTTCTTT CAWRLTGVRTEAFF
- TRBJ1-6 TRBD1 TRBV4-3 TGCGCCAGCAGCCCTAGAGGGACAGGGGCCTCCTCACCCCTCCACTTT CASSPRGTGASSPLHF
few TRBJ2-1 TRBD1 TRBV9 TGTGCCAGCAGCGTAGGACCGGGACAGGGCTACAATGAGCAGTTCTTC CASSVGPGQGYNEQFF
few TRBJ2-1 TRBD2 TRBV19 TGTGCCAGTAGTAGCGGGAGGGTCTCCTACAATGAGCAGTTCTTC CASSSGRVSYNEQFF
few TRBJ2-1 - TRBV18 TGTGCCAGCTCACCACCGAATCGGCTAGCGCCGCAGTTCTTC CASSPPNRLAPQFF
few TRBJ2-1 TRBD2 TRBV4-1 TGCGCCAGCAGCCAAGATTCTAGCGGGAGCTACAATGAGCAGTTCTTC CASSQDSSGSYNEQFF
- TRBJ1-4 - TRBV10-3 TGTGCCATCAGTGGGCAGGGACGGTCTAATGAAAAACTGTTTTTT CAISGQGRSNEKLFF
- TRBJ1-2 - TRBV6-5 TGTGCCAGCAGTTTGTACAGGACTAACTATGGCTACACCTTC CASSLYRTNYGYTF
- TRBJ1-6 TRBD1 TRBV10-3 TGTGCCATCAGCCCAAAACGACAGACAGGGGGTACCTATAATTCACCCCTCCACTTT CAISPKRQTGGTYNSPLHF
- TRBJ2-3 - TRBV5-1 TGCGCCAGCAGCTTCAGGGTAACAGATACGCAGTATTTT CASSFRVTDTQYF
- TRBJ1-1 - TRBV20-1 TGCAGTGCTAGGGGACCCACGGAAGCTTTCTTT CSARGPTEAFF
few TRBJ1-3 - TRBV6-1 TGTGCCAGCAGAGAACATTACTCTGGAAACACCATATATTTT CASREHYSGNTIYF
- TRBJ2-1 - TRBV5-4 TGTGCCAGCAGCTTGGCCCCGGGGAACAATGAGCAGTTCTTC CASSLAPGNNEQFF
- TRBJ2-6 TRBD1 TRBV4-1 TGCGCCAGCAGCCCCCGCGGCGGGACAGGGGGCCTCTTTTCTGGGGCCAACGTCCTGACTTTC CASSPRGGTGGLFSGANVLTF
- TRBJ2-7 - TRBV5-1 TGCGCCAGCAGCCCCCGGGAGAGGGGGCTCGAGCAGTACTTC CASSPRERGLEQYF
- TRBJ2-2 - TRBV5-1 TGCGCCAGCAGCTTTGGCCCCTTTGGAGCCGGGGAGCTGTTTTTT CASSFGPFGAGELFF
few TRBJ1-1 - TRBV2 TGTGCCAGTAAAAGTGAAGGACACCAGAACACTGAAGCTTTCTTT CASKSEGHQNTEAFF
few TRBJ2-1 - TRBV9 TGTGCCAGCAGCGTACCCGGTGAGCAGTTCTTC CASSVPGEQFF
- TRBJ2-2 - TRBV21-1 TGTGCCAGCAGCAGGACGGGGACCGGGGAGCTGTTTTTT CASSRTGTGELFF
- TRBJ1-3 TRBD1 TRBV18 TGTGCCAGCTCACCGGACAGGGTCTCTGGAAACACCATATATTTT CASSPDRVSGNTIYF
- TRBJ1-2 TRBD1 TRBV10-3 TGTGCCATCAGTCGGACAGGGGTGGAGGGCTACACCTTC CAISRTGVEGYTF